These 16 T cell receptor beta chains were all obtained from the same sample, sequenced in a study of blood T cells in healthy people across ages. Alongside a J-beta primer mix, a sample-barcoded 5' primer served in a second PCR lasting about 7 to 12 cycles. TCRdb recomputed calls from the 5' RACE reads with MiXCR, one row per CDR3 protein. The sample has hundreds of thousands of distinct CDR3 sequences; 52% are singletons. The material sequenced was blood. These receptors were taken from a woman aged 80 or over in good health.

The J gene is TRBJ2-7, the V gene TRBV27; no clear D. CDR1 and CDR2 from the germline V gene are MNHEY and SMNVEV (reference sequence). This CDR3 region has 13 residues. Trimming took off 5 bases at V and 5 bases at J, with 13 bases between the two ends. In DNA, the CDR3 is TGTGCCAGCAGTGATCTGAGTCGCAACGAGCAGTACTTC. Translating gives CASSDLSRNEQYF.

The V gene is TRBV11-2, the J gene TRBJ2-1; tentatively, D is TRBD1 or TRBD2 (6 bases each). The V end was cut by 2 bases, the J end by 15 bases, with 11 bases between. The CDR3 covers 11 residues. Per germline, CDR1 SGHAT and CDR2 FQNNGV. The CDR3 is CASSLYREAFF. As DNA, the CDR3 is TGTGCCAGCAGCTTATACAGGGAGGCGTTCTTC.

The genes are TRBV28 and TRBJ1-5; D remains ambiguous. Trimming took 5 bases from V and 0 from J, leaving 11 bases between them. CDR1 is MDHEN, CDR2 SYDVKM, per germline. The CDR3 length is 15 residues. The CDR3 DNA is TGTGCCAGCAGTCCTGACAAGATTAGCAATCAGCCCCAGCATTTT. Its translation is CASSPDKISNQPQHF.

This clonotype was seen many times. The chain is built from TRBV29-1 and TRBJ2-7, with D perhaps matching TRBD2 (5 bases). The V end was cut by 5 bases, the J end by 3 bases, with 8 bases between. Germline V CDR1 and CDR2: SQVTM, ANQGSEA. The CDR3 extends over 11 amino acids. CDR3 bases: TGCAGCGTTTTTCGGGGCTACGAGCAGTACTTC. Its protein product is CSVFRGYEQYF.

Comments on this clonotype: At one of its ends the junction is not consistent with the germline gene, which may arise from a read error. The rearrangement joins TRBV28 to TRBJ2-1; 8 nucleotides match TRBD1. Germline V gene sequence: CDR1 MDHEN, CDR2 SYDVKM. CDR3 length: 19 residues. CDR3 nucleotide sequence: TGTGTCAGCAGTTCATCATATAGTACGGCAGGGGGCAGGGACAATGAGCAGTTCTTC. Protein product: CVSSSSYSTAGGRDNEQFF.

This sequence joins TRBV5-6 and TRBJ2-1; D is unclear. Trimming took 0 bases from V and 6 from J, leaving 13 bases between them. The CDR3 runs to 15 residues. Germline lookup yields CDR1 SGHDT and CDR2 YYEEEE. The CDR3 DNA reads TGTGCCAGCAGCTTGGATGACGGGCCCGGCAATGAGCAGTTCTTC. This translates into CASSLDDGPGNEQFF.

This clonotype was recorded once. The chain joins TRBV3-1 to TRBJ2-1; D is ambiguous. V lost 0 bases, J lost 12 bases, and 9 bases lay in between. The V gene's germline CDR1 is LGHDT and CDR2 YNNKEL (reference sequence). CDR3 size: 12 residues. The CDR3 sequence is CASSQDASAQFF. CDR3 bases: TGTGCCAGCAGCCAAGACGCCAGCGCGCAGTTCTTC.

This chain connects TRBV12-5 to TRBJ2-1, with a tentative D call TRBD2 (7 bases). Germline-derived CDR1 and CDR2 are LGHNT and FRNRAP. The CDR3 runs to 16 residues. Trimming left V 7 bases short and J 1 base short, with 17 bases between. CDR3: CASARGGGVSYNEQFF. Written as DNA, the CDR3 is TGTGCTAGTGCCCGGGGAGGGGGGGTATCCTACAATGAGCAGTTCTTC.

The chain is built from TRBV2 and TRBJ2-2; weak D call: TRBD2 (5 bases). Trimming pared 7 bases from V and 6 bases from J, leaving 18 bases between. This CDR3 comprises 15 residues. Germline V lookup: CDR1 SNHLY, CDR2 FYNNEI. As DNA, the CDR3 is TGTGCCAGCACCCGGTGGGGAGCAGGAGCCGGGGAGCTGTTTTTT. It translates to CASTRWGAGAGELFF.

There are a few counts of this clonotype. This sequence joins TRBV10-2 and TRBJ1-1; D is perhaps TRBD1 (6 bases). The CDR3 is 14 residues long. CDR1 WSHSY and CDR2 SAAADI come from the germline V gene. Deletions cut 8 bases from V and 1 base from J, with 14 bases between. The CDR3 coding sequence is TGCGCCAGCGGCTTCCAGGGGCCGAACACTGAAGCTTTCTTT. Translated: CASGFQGPNTEAFF.

The CDR3 coding sequence is TGTGCCTGGAGTTCCGGGACAGGAGCAGACGAGCAGTACTTC. Its translation is CAWSSGTGADEQYF. The genes are TRBV30 and TRBJ2-7; 8 nucleotides align to TRBD1. V trimming: 2 bases; J trimming: 5 bases; junction bases outside the gene matches: 8. Germline V gene lookup returns CDR1 GTSNPN and CDR2 SVGIG (reference sequence). This CDR3 contains 14 residues.

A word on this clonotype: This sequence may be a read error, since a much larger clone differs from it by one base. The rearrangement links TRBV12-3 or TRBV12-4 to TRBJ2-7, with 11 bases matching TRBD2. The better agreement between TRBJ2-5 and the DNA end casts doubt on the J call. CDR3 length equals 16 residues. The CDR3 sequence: CASSLVGLAARETQYF. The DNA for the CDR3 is TGTGCCAGCAGTTTGGTGGGACTAGCGGCCCGGGAGACCCAGTACTTC.

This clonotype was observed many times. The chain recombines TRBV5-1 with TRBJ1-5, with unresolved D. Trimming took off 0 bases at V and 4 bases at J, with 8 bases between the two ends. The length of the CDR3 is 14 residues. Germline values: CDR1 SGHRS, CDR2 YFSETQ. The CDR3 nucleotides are TGCGCCAGCAGCTTGGGACAAGAAAATCAGCCCCAGCATTTT. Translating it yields CASSLGQENQPQHF.

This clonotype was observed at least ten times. The CDR3 loop is CASSPRQGWGEKLFF. CDR3 nucleotides: TGTGCCAGCAGTCCTCGACAGGGATGGGGTGAAAAACTGTTTTTT. V usage is TRBV27 and J usage is TRBJ1-4; 7 bases are shared with TRBD1. The ends lost 5 bases at V and 7 bases at J; junction bases unmatched: 10. CDR3 length: 15 residues. Germline V gene sequence: CDR1 MNHEY, CDR2 SMNVEV (reference sequence).

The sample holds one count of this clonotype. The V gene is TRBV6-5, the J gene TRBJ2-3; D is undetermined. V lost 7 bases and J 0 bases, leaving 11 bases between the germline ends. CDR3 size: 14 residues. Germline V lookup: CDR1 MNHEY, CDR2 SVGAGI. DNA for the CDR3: TGTGCCAGCATGGTCGCGTCTAGCACAGATACGCAGTATTTT. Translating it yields CASMVASSTDTQYF.

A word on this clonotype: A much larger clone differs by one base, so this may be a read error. As DNA, the CDR3 is TGTGCCATCAGGCGGGAGACAGGCATGCTGAACACTGAAGCTTTCTTT. Residues: CAIRRETGMLNTEAFF. This sequence joins TRBV10-3 and TRBJ1-1; D is perhaps TRBD1 (6 bases). Trimming cost V 6 bases and J 0 bases, with 17 bases left between them. This CDR3 spans 16 amino acids. Germline V gene lookup returns CDR1 ENHRY and CDR2 SYGVKD.